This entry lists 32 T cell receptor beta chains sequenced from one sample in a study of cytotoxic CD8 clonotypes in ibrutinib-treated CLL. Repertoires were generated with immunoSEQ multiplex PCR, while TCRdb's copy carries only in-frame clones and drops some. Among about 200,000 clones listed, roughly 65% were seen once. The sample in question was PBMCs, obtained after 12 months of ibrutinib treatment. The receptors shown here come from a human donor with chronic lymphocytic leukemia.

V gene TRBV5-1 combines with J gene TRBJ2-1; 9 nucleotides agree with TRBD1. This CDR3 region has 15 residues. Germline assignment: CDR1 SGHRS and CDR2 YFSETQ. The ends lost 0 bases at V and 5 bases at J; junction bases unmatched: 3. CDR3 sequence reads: CASSLDRGLNNEQFF. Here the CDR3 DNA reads TGCGCCAGCAGCTTGGACAGGGGGCTCAACAATGAGCAGTTCTTC.

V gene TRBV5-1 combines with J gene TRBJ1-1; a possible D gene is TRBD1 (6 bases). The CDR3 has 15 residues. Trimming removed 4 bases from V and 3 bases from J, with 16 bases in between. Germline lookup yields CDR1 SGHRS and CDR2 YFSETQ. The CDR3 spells CASSTTGLRDTEAFF. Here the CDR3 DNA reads TGCGCCAGCAGCACAACAGGGCTCCGGGACACTGAAGCTTTCTTT.

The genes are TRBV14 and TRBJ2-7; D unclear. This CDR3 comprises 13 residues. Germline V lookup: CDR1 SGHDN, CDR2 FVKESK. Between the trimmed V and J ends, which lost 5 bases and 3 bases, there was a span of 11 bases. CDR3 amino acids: CASSSNYGYEQYF. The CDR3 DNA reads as TGTGCCAGCAGCTCAAACTACGGCTACGAGCAGTACTTC.

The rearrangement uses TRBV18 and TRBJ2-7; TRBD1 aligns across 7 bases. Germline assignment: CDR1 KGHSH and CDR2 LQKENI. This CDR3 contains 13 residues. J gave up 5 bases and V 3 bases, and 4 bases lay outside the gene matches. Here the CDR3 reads CASSPTGTHEQYF. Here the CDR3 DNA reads TGTGCCAGCTCACCGACAGGGACCCACGAGCAGTACTTC.

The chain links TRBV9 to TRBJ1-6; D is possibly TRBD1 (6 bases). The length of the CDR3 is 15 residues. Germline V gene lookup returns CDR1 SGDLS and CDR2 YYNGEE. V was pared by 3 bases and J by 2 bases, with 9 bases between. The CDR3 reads CASSGTATYNSPLHF. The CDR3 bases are TGTGCCAGCAGCGGGACAGCGACCTATAATTCACCCCTCCACTTT.

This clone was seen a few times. The CDR3 here is CASSLLTGNTMGDGYTF. The DNA for the CDR3 is TGTGCCAGCAGTTTACTAACAGGGAACACTATGGGAGATGGCTACACCTTC. The V call is TRBV27, the J call TRBJ1-2, with D possibly TRBD1 on 6 matching bases. The germline V and J ends were trimmed by 2 bases and 6 bases, with 22 bases remaining between them. The CDR3 has 17 residues. Germline CDR1 and CDR2: MNHEY and SMNVEV (reference sequence).

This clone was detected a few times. The CDR3 DNA is TGTGCCAGCAGCCAAGCCAGCAATAGCAATCAGCCCCAGCATTTT. Translating gives CASSQASNSNQPQHF. The chain employs TRBV4-2 and TRBJ1-5; D gene ambiguous. The CDR3 loop spans 15 amino acids. Trimming stripped 1 base from V and 0 bases from J, with 7 bases between. In germline, CDR1 is LGHNA, CDR2 YNFKEQ.

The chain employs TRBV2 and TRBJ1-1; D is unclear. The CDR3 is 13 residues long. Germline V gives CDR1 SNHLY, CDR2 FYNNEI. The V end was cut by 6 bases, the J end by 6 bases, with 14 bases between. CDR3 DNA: TGTGCCAGCAGCGTAGGAGGCACTTCTGAAGCTTTCTTT. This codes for CASSVGGTSEAFF.

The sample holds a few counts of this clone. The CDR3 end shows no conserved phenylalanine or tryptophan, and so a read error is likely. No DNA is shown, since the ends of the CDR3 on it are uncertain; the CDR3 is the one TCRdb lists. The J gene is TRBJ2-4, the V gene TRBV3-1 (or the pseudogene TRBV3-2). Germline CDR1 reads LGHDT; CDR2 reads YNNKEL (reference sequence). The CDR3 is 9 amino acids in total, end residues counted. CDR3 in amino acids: CASSQDWNG.

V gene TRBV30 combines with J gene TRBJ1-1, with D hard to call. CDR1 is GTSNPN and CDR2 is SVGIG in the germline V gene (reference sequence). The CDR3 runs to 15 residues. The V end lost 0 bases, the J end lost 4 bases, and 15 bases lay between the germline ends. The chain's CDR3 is CAWSVRKSRSTEAFF. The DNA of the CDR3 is TGTGCCTGGAGTGTACGAAAAAGCCGGAGCACTGAAGCTTTCTTT.

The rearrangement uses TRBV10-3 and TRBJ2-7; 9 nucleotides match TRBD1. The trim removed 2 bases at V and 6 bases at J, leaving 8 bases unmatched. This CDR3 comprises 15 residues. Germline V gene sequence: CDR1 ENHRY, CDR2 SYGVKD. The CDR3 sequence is CAISEPGQGVGEQYF. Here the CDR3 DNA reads TGTGCCATCAGTGAGCCGGGACAGGGCGTCGGCGAGCAGTACTTC.

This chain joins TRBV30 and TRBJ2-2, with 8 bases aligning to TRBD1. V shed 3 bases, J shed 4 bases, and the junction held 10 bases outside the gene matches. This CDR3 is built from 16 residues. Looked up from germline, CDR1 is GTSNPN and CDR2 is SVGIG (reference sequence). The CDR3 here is CAWRPQGAGGTGELFF. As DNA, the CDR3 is TGTGCCTGGAGACCTCAGGGGGCAGGGGGCACCGGGGAGCTGTTTTTT.

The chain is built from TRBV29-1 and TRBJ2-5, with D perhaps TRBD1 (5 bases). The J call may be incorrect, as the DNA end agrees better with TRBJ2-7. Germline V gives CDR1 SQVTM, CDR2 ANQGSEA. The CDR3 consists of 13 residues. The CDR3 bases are TGCAGCGTTGGAGTAGTGACAGCCTACGAGCAGTACTTC. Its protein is CSVGVVTAYEQYF.

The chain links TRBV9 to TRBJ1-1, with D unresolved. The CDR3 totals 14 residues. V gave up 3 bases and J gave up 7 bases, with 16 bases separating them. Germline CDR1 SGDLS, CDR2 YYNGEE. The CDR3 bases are TGTGCCAGCAGCGCCGGAGAGCGAGTAAGTGAAGCTTTCTTT. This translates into CASSAGERVSEAFF.

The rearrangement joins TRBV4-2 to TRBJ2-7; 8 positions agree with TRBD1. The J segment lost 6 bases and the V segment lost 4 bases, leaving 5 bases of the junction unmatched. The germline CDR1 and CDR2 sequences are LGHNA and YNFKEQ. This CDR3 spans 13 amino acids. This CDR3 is CASSRGQGSEQYF. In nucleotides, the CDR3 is TGTGCCAGCAGCCGAGGACAGGGTTCCGAGCAGTACTTC.

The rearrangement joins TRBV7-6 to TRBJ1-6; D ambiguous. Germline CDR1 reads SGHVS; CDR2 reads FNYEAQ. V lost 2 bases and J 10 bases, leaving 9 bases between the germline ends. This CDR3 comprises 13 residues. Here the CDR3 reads CASSLSLGSPLHF. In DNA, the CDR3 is TGTGCCAGCAGCTTAAGTTTAGGCTCACCCCTCCACTTT.

The CDR3 DNA sequence: TGTGCCAGCAGTCGGCCGGGGGTCGAAAGCAATCAGCCCCAGCATTTT. As protein: CASSRPGVESNQPQHF. The chain links TRBV5-6 to TRBJ1-5; a weak D match, TRBD1 (5 bases). Germline V CDR1 and CDR2: SGHDT, YYEEEE. The CDR3 consists of 16 residues. Trimming took off 5 bases at V and 1 base at J, with 16 bases between the two ends.

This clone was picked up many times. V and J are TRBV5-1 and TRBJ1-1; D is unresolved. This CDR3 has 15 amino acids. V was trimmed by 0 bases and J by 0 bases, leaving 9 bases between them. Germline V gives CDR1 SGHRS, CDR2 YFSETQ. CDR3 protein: CASSLGTGMNTEAFF. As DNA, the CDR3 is TGCGCCAGCAGCTTGGGAACGGGGATGAACACTGAAGCTTTCTTT.

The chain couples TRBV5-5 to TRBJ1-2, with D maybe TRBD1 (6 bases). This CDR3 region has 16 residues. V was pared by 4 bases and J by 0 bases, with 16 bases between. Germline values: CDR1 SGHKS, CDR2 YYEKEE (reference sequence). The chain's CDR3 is CASSARDTLTNYGYTF. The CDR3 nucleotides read TGTGCCAGCAGCGCCCGGGACACCCTTACTAACTATGGCTACACCTTC.

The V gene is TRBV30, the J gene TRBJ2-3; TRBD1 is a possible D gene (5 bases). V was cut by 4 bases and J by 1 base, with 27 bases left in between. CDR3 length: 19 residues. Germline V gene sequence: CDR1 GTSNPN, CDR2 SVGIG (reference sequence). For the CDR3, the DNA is TGTGCCTGGAACCCCAACAGGAGCTTCATACTCCGTCGCACAGATACGCAGTATTTT. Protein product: CAWNPNRSFILRRTDTQYF.

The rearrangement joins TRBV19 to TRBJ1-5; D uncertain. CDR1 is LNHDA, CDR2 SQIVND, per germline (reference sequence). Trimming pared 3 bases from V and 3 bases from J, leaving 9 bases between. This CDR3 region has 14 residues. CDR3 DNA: TGTGCCAGTAGTATGCCCAGCTACAATCAGCCCCAGCATTTT. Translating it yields CASSMPSYNQPQHF.

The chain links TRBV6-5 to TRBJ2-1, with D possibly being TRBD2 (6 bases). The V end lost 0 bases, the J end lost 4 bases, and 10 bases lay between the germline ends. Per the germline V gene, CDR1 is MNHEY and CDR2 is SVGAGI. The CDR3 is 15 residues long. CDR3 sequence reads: CASSYSSGLYNEQFF. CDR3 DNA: TGTGCCAGCAGTTACTCTTCGGGACTTTACAATGAGCAGTTCTTC.

This CDR3 is CASSKRDRNQPQHF. DNA of the CDR3: TGTGCCAGCAGCAAGAGGGATCGCAATCAGCCCCAGCATTTT. This sequence joins TRBV9 and TRBJ1-5; D is unclear. The V end lost 4 bases, the J end lost 2 bases, and 10 bases lay between the germline ends. The CDR3 has 14 residues. Per the germline V gene, CDR1 is SGDLS and CDR2 is YYNGEE.

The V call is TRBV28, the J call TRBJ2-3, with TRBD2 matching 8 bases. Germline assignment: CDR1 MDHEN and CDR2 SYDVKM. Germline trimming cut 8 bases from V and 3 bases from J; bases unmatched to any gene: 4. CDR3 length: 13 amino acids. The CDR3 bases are TGTGCCAGCCATTTAGCGGGAACAGATACGCAGTATTTT. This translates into CASHLAGTDTQYF.

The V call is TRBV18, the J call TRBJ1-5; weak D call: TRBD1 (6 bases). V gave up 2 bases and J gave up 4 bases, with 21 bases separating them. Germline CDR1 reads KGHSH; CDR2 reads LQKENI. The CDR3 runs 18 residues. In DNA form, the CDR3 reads TGTGCCAGCTCACCAACACAGAGATGGACAGTCGATAATCAGCCCCAGCATTTT. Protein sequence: CASSPTQRWTVDNQPQHF.

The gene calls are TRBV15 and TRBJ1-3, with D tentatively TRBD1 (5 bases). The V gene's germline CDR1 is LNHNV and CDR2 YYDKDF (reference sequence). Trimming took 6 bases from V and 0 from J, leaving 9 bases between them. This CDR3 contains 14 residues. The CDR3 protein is CATRQDFSGNTIYF. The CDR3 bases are TGTGCCACCAGACAGGACTTCTCTGGAAACACCATATATTTT.

Here the CDR3 reads CASSVMTNTEAFF. The CDR3 bases are TGTGCCAGCAGCGTAATGACGAACACTGAAGCTTTCTTT. This rearrangement joins TRBV9 to TRBJ1-1; unclear D gene. The germline CDR1 and CDR2 sequences are SGDLS and YYNGEE. V was shortened by 1 base and J by 1 base, with 5 bases between the two germline ends. This CDR3 spans 13 amino acids.

The CDR3 coding sequence is TGTGCCAGCAGCCTTCGGGGGGATCTAGCGGGACCAGATACGCAGTATTTT. Residues: CASSLRGDLAGPDTQYF. The chain uses TRBV4-2 and TRBJ2-3, with TRBD2 matching 9 bases. From germline, CDR1 is LGHNA and CDR2 YNFKEQ. The junction had 12 bases not matched to a gene; V was cut back by 4 bases and J by 4 bases. The CDR3 covers 17 residues.

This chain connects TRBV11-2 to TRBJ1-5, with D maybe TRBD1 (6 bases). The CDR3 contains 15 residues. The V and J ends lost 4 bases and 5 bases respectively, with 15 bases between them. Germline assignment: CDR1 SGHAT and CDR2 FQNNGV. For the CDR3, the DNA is TGTGCCAGCAGCTCGCCCGGGGGGCCCCATCAGCCCCAGCATTTT. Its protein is CASSSPGGPHQPQHF.

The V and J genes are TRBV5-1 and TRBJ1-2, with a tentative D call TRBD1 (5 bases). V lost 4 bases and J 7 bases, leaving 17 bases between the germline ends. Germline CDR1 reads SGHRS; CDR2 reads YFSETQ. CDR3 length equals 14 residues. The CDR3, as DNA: TGCGCCAGCAGCCGAGGAGGGGATACAGGTGGCTACACCTTC. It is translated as CASSRGGDTGGYTF.

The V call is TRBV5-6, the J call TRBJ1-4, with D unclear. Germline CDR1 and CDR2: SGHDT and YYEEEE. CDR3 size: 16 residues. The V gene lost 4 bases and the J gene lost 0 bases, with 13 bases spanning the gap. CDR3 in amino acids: CASSASGRATNEKLFF. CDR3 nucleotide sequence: TGTGCCAGCAGCGCGAGCGGGCGAGCAACTAATGAAAAACTGTTTTTT.

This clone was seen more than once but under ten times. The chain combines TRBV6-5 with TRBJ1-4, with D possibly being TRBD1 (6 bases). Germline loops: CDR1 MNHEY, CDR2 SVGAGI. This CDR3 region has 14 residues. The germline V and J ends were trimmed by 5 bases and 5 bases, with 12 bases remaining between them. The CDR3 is CASSTDSPNEKLFF. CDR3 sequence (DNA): TGTGCCAGCAGTACGGACAGCCCCAATGAAAAACTGTTTTTT.